The 28 T cell receptor beta chains below all came from one sample that was sequenced in a study of CD8+CD57+ T cells in acquired aplastic anemia (dated by TCRdb to 2017 to 2018). The run used an Illumina HiSeq 2000. Genomic DNA served as template for TCR beta VDJ combination and CDR3 sequence profiling. TCRdb's own reprocessing of the public reads used fastp at Q25 and MiXCR and kept productive beta chains. Entries are consolidated by CDR3 protein sequence, retaining the most common genes and DNA. This sample has more than 150,000 distinct CDR3 sequences in its table, and 64% of those were observed once. The top ten clonotypes cover about 43% of the sample. Sequenced: sorted CD4+, CD8+, or CD8+CD57+ T cells (not recorded which) from PBMCs. All receptors come from a human donor with severe aplastic anemia or a healthy control (not recorded which).

A note on this clonotype: One junction end disagrees with the germline gene, perhaps due to a read error. The chain has TRBV7-9 and TRBJ2-3; tentatively, D is TRBD1 (5 bases). The CDR3 contains 15 residues. In germline, CDR1 is SEHNR, CDR2 FQNEAQ (reference sequence). CDR3 sequence: CASSFSDTTTGTQYF. For the CDR3, the DNA is TGTGCTAGCAGCTTTTCGGACACTACTACAGGTACGCAGTATTTT.

This clonotype was detected a few times. This sequence joins TRBV7-6 and TRBJ2-1; D is possibly TRBD2 (5 bases). The CDR3 length is 13 residues. V gave up 2 bases and J gave up 8 bases, with 10 bases separating them. The germline gives CDR1 SGHVS, CDR2 FNYEAQ. CDR3 sequence (DNA): TGTGCCAGCAGCTTAACGGGGAAGGATGAGCAGTTCTTC. This gives the protein CASSLTGKDEQFF.

The chain uses TRBV2 and TRBJ1-1, with D possibly being TRBD1 (5 bases). The CDR3 covers 11 residues. Per germline, CDR1 SNHLY and CDR2 FYNNEI. V was clipped by 6 bases and J by 7 bases, with 9 bases between them. This CDR3 reads CASSLRVEAFF. CDR3 DNA: TGTGCCAGCAGCCTCAGGGTTGAAGCTTTCTTT.

The chain carries TRBV19 and TRBJ2-5; 9 bases fit TRBD1. The CDR3 totals 15 residues. V gave up 4 bases and J gave up 5 bases; unmatched junction bases: 8. CDR1 is LNHDA and CDR2 is SQIVND in the germline V gene (reference sequence). The CDR3 loop is CASSTRDRASETQYF. The CDR3 nucleotides are TGTGCCAGTAGTACACGGGACAGGGCGTCGGAGACCCAGTACTTC.

The rearrangement links TRBV6-4 to TRBJ2-2; 8 positions match TRBD1. The CDR3 has 16 amino acids. Germline CDR1 is MRHNA and CDR2 is SNTAGT. Trimming cost V 4 bases and J 1 base; bases outside gene matches: 5. As DNA, the CDR3 is TGTGCCAGCAGTGGACAGGGGATGGGGAACACCGGGGAGCTGTTTTTT. Protein sequence: CASSGQGMGNTGELFF.

A remark on this clonotype: The junction shows a germline mismatch at one end, possibly a read error. This chain connects TRBV2 to TRBJ2-2; 7 bases are shared with TRBD1. Germline CDR1 SNHLY, CDR2 FYNNEI. The CDR3 contains 13 residues. Here the CDR3 reads CASLGQNIGDLFF. CDR3 nucleotides: TGTGCCAGCCTGGGACAGAACATCGGGGACCTGTTTTTT.

This clonotype has a single count. The rearrangement uses TRBV20-1 and TRBJ2-5; the match to TRBD1 covers 7 bases. J was trimmed by 5 bases and V by 0 bases; bases with no gene match: 9. The V gene's germline CDR1 is DFQATT and CDR2 SNEGSKA (reference sequence). The CDR3 contains 15 residues. The CDR3 bases are TGCAGTGCTAGAGATCGAAACAGGGGCGGGGAGACCCAGTACTTC. Its protein product is CSARDRNRGGETQYF.

This clonotype was found a few times. CDR3 sequence reads: CASSPRIEQYF. CDR3 bases: TGTGCCAGCAGCCCGCGGATCGAGCAGTACTTC. The rearrangement joins TRBV7-9 to TRBJ2-7; D gene unclear. This CDR3 contains 11 residues. CDR1 SEHNR and CDR2 FQNEAQ come from the germline V gene (reference sequence). V was cut by 5 bases and J by 6 bases, with 8 bases left in between.

This clonotype has only one observation. V gene TRBV29-1 combines with J gene TRBJ2-7, with 8 bases identical to TRBD2. The V gene's germline CDR1 is SQVTM and CDR2 ANQGSEA. V trimming: 7 bases; J trimming: 0 bases; junction bases outside the gene matches: 5. This CDR3 has 13 amino acids. CDR3 amino acids: CSAGGGRSYEQYF. The CDR3 nucleotides read TGCAGCGCGGGGGGGGGGCGCTCCTACGAGCAGTACTTC.

The chain recombines TRBV5-8 with TRBJ1-1; D gene uncertain. Trimming removed 4 bases at V and 4 bases at J, with 14 bases between. The CDR3 runs to 14 residues. Germline values: CDR1 SGHTS, CDR2 YDEGEE. The CDR3 DNA follows: TGTGCCAGCAGCGGTGGAGTTGGGTTCACTGAAGCTTTCTTT. Translation gives CASSGGVGFTEAFF.

This chain joins TRBV7-6 and TRBJ2-7, with D perhaps TRBD1 (7 bases). Germline-derived CDR1 and CDR2 are SGHVS and FNYEAQ. V lost 5 bases and J lost 6, with 17 bases in between. The CDR3 covers 14 residues. The CDR3 loop reads CASSLGAGGLEQYF. The CDR3 region has the DNA TGTGCCAGCAGCCTGGGGGCAGGGGGGCTCGAGCAGTACTTC.

This chain connects TRBV7-8 to TRBJ2-2; the match to TRBD1 covers 10 bases. The CDR3 length is 17 residues. The germline V gene has CDR1 SGHVS and CDR2 FQNEAQ. The V segment lost 4 bases and the J segment 4 bases; nucleotides outside the gene matches: 9. CDR3 coding DNA: TGTGCCAGCAGCTGGCCCGGGACAGGGGAGGGCACCGGGGAGCTGTTTTTT. Translating gives CASSWPGTGEGTGELFF.

The gene calls are TRBV20-1 and TRBJ1-6, with 9 bases that match TRBD1. Germline V CDR1 and CDR2: DFQATT, SNEGSKA (reference sequence). CDR3 size: 13 residues. After removal of 6 bases from V and 7 bases from J, the junction contained 4 bases not matched to a gene. The CDR3 region is CSAETGGNSPLHF. CDR3 bases: TGCAGTGCCGAGACAGGGGGGAATTCACCCCTCCACTTT.

The rearrangement joins TRBV29-1 to TRBJ2-7; 9 nucleotides line up with TRBD2. V dropped 5 bases and J dropped 7; count of bases not matched to a gene: 12. Germline V CDR1 and CDR2: SQVTM, ANQGSEA. The CDR3 spans 14 residues. The CDR3 loop reads CSVKWGSGSREQYF. In nucleotides, the CDR3 is TGCAGCGTTAAATGGGGTAGCGGGAGTAGAGAGCAGTACTTC.

The chain is built from TRBV29-1 and TRBJ1-2; possible D gene TRBD1, 6 bases. Germline CDR1 is SQVTM and CDR2 is ANQGSEA. CDR3 length: 13 amino acids. V was shortened by 3 bases and J by 5 bases, with 13 bases between the two germline ends. The CDR3 nucleotides read TGCAGCGTTGAGAAGGAAACAGGGTATGGCTACACCTTC. This codes for CSVEKETGYGYTF. The whole variable domain, filled in from reference TRBV29-1 and TRBJ1-2, reads SAVISQKPSRDICQRGTSLTIQCQVDSQVTMMFWYRQQPGQSLTLIATANQGSEATYESGFVIDKFPISRPNLTFSTLTVSNMSPEDSSIYLCSVEKETGYGYTFGSGTRLTVV.

V and J are TRBV25-1 and TRBJ2-1; the D gene is possibly TRBD2 (5 bases). The germline CDR1 and CDR2 sequences are MGHDK and SYGVNS. CDR3 length equals 16 residues. V lost 6 bases, J lost 0 bases, and 15 bases lay in between. Written as DNA, the CDR3 is TGTGCCAGCAGAGACGCTAGCTGGAGCTCCTACAATGAGCAGTTCTTC. As protein: CASRDASWSSYNEQFF.

This clonotype was recorded at least ten times. The genes are TRBV6-5 and TRBJ1-5; 8 bases align to TRBD1. The CDR3 has 15 amino acids. V dropped 2 bases and J dropped 4; count of bases not matched to a gene: 4. Germline V CDR1 and CDR2: MNHEY, SVGAGI. The DNA for the CDR3 is TGTGCCAGCAGTTACACGACAGGGGTAAATCAGCCCCAGCATTTT. Residues: CASSYTTGVNQPQHF.

This clonotype was counted many times. The genes are TRBV6-4 and TRBJ1-5; D unresolved. There are 13 residues in the CDR3. The germline V and J ends were trimmed by 4 bases and 4 bases, with 8 bases remaining between them. The germline V gene encodes CDR1 MRHNA and CDR2 SNTAGT. The CDR3 reads CASSVGGNQPQHF. The CDR3 DNA reads TGTGCCAGCAGTGTTGGAGGGAATCAGCCCCAGCATTTT.

J is TRBJ2-3 and V is TRBV12-3 or TRBV12-4; 9 bases line up with TRBD1. V shed 6 bases, J shed 0 bases, and the junction held 4 bases outside the gene matches. The CDR3 consists of 15 residues. CDR3 residues: CASRRTGASTDTQYF. CDR3 bases: TGTGCCAGCAGGAGGACAGGGGCTAGCACAGATACGCAGTATTTT.

V gene TRBV12-1 combines with J gene TRBJ1-1. TRBV12-1 is classified as a pseudogene. This CDR3 is 16 amino acids long. The CDR3 spells CASSSDSGPSNTEAFF. The CDR3 nucleotides are TGTGCCAGCAGCTCCGATTCGGGGCCCTCAAACACTGAAGCTTTCTTT.

The chain has TRBV19 and TRBJ1-5; D is undetermined. Germline V gene lookup returns CDR1 LNHDA and CDR2 SQIVND (reference sequence). The V end lost 6 bases, the J end lost 0 bases, and 9 bases lay between the germline ends. This CDR3 has 14 amino acids. The CDR3 DNA reads as TGTGCCAGTAGATGGGGAGATAGCAATCAGCCCCAGCATTTT. The encoded protein is CASRWGDSNQPQHF.

The chain couples TRBV2 to TRBJ2-1, with 8 bases matching TRBD2. This CDR3 has 14 residues. Trimming took 6 bases from V and 9 from J; bases not matched to a gene: 10. CDR1 and CDR2 from the germline V gene are SNHLY and FYNNEI. CDR3 bases: TGTGCCAGCAGAGGGGCTAGCGGGTATGGTGAGCAGTTCTTC. Translated, it gives CASRGASGYGEQFF.

This clonotype was seen repeatedly, ten times or more. The V call is TRBV3-1, the J call TRBJ1-2, with D uncertain. Germline V gene sequence: CDR1 LGHDT, CDR2 YNNKEL (reference sequence). V was cut by 0 bases and J by 6 bases, with 11 bases left in between. There are 14 residues in the CDR3. CDR3 sequence: CASSQEGLLDGYTF. CDR3 sequence (DNA): TGTGCCAGCAGCCAAGAGGGGTTATTGGATGGCTACACCTTC.

For this clonotype: The limits of the CDR3 on the DNA are not certain, so only TCRdb's listed CDR3 is given. The chain carries TRBV25-1 and TRBJ2-7. The CDR3 sequence runs 16 residues, both termini included. The germline gives CDR1 MGHDK, CDR2 SYGVNS. This chain's CDR3 is CASIYLCSVAQNEQYF.

In its sample, this clonotype was seen once. One junction end disagrees with the germline gene, perhaps due to a read error. The chain combines TRBV10-3 with TRBJ2-1, with 7 bases identical to TRBD2. The CDR3 is 16 residues long. Per germline, CDR1 ENHRY and CDR2 SYGVKD. CDR3 sequence reads: CASSLGPSGINNEQFF. In DNA form, the CDR3 reads TGTGCCAGCAGTTTGGGTCCTAGCGGAATCAACAATGAGCAGTTCTTC.

There are many counts of this clonotype. The chain links TRBV6-5 to TRBJ2-2; the D is unclear. V lost 0 bases and J lost 7, with 9 bases in between. This CDR3 is 14 amino acids long. CDR1 MNHEY and CDR2 SVGAGI come from the germline V gene. The CDR3 nucleotides are TGTGCCAGCAGTTACTCGTCTAGTTACGGGGAGCTGTTTTTT. This translates into CASSYSSSYGELFF.

Ten or more counts support this clonotype. The chain uses TRBV12-3 or TRBV12-4 and TRBJ2-2; possible D gene TRBD2, 5 bases. This CDR3 contains 14 residues. V was cut by 5 bases and J by 4 bases, with 11 bases left in between. The DNA of the CDR3 is TGTGCCAGCAGTAGACTACCTTCCACCGGGGAGCTGTTTTTT. This gives the protein CASSRLPSTGELFF.

The V gene is TRBV20-1, the J gene TRBJ2-5, with D tentatively TRBD2 (5 bases). This CDR3 region has 14 residues. Germline lookup yields CDR1 DFQATT and CDR2 SNEGSKA (reference sequence). Trimming stripped 1 base from V and 5 bases from J, with 14 bases between. This chain's CDR3 is CSARAQSGKETQYF. CDR3 in DNA: TGCAGTGCTAGAGCCCAGTCGGGGAAGGAGACCCAGTACTTC.